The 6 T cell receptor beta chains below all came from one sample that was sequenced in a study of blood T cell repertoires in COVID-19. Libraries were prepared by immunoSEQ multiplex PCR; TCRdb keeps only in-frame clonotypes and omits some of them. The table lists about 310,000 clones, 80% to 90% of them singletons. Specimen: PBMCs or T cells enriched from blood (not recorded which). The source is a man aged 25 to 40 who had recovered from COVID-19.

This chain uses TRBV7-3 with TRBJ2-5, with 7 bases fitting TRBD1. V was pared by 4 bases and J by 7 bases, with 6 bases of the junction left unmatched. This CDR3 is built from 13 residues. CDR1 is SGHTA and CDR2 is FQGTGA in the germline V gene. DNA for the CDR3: TGTGCCAGCAGCTACCGACAGGGTGGGACCCAGTACTTC. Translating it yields CASSYRQGGTQYF.

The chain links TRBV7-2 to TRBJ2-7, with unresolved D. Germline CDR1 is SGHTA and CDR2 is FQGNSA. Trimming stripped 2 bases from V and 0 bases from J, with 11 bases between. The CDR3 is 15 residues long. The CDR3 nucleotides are TGTGCCAGCAGCTTACTCTCGTACAGCTCCTACGAGCAGTACTTC. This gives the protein CASSLLSYSSYEQYF.

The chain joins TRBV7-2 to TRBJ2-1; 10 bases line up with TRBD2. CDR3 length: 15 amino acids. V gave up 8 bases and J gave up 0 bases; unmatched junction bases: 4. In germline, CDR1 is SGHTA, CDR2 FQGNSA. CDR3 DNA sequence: TGTGCCAGCCGACTAGCGGGTAGCTCCTACAATGAGCAGTTCTTC. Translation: CASRLAGSSYNEQFF.

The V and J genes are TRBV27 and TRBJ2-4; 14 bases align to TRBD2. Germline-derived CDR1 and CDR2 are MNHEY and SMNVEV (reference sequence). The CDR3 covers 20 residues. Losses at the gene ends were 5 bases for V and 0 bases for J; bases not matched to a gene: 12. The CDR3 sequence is CASSQQTSGGARLAKNIQYF. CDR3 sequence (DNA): TGTGCCAGCAGTCAACAGACTAGCGGGGGGGCCAGGCTAGCCAAAAACATTCAGTACTTC.

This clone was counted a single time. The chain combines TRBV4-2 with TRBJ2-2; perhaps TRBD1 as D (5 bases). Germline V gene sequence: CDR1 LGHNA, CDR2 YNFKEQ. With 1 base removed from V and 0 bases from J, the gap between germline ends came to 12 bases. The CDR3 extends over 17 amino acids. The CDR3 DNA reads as TGTGCCAGCAGCCAAGGTCTTAGGACACCGAACACCGGGGAGCTGTTTTTT. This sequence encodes CASSQGLRTPNTGELFF.

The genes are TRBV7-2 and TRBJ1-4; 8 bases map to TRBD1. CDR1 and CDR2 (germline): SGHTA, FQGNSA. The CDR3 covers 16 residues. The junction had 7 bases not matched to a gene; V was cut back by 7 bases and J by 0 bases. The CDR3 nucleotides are TGTGCCAGCACCCCCGGACAGGGCCCAACTAATGAAAAACTGTTTTTT. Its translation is CASTPGQGPTNEKLFF.